These 17 T cell receptor beta chains were sequenced from one sample in a study of shared clonotypes between healthy human individuals. Some clones are missing from TCRdb's copy, which holds only in-frame ones; the method was immunoSEQ multiplex PCR. The sample carries nearly 1 million clones, over 60% recorded once. Sequenced material: memory CD4+ T cells sorted from blood. As to subset: CD45RA-negative fraction. The source of these receptors is a man aged 18 to 30 in good health.

This clone was observed once. The CDR3 bases are TGTGCCATCAGTGAGTCCTACACTGGGTCCTCACCCCTCCACTTT. Protein: CAISESYTGSSPLHF. V usage is TRBV10-3 and J usage is TRBJ1-6, with D hard to call. V was trimmed by 0 bases and J by 10 bases, leaving 13 bases between them. From germline, CDR1 is ENHRY and CDR2 SYGVKD. The CDR3 covers 15 residues.

This clone has a handful of counts. This sequence joins TRBV7-2 and TRBJ2-2, with TRBD2 matching over 11 bases. The length of the CDR3 is 18 residues. Germline-derived CDR1 and CDR2 are SGHTA and FQGNSA. V lost 2 bases and J lost 1; bases outside the gene matches: 6. The CDR3 region has the DNA TGTGCCAGCAGCTTAAGGAGCCTAGCGGGAGGGAACACCGGGGAGCTGTTTTTT. It encodes CASSLRSLAGGNTGELFF.

The rearrangement uses TRBV29-1 and TRBJ1-2, with 8 bases matching TRBD1. The CDR3 spans 12 residues. CDR1 is SQVTM and CDR2 is ANQGSEA in the germline V gene. J lost 6 bases, V lost 8 bases, and 8 bases had no gene match. CDR3 coding DNA: TGCAGCACCCTGGACAGGGCAAATGGCTACACCTTC. It codes for CSTLDRANGYTF.

The table lists this clone with a count of one. The chain employs TRBV4-3 and TRBJ2-5, with D possibly TRBD2 on 6 matching bases. The CDR3 is 15 residues long. V shed 2 bases and J shed 4 bases, with 14 bases lying between them. Looked up from germline, CDR1 is LGHNA and CDR2 is YSLEER. CDR3 residues: CASSQSRGGRETQYF. As DNA, the CDR3 is TGCGCCAGCAGCCAATCCCGTGGGGGGAGAGAGACCCAGTACTTC.

This clone was picked up a small number of times. V and J are TRBV5-4 and TRBJ1-6; D not resolved. V was cut by 4 bases and J by 9 bases, with 14 bases left in between. In germline, CDR1 is SGHNT, CDR2 YYREEE (reference sequence). The CDR3 is made up of 14 amino acids. The chain's CDR3 is CASSALNSGSPLHF. DNA of the CDR3: TGTGCCAGCAGCGCCCTCAACAGTGGTTCACCCCTCCACTTT.

DNA for the CDR3: TGTGCCTGGAGTGGGGGACAGGGGGCTAGGGATGAAAAACTGTTTTTT. The encoded protein is CAWSGGQGARDEKLFF. The J gene is TRBJ1-4, the V gene TRBV30; 12 nucleotides match TRBD1. Germline V gene sequence: CDR1 GTSNPN, CDR2 SVGIG (reference sequence). This CDR3 region has 16 residues. J gave up 6 bases and V 1 base, and 6 bases lay outside the gene matches.

Of note for this clone: Within the sample, other DNA sequences also encode this same CDR3. The V gene is TRBV11-3, the J gene TRBJ2-3, with 7 bases that match TRBD1. The ends lost 5 bases at V and 0 bases at J; junction bases unmatched: 5. CDR1 and CDR2 from the germline V gene are SGHNT and YENEEA. The CDR3 is 15 residues long. CDR3 in amino acids: CASSPRQGSTDTQYF. The DNA of the CDR3 is TGTGCCAGCAGCCCAAGACAGGGAAGCACAGATACGCAGTATTTT.

The V and J genes are TRBV6-5 and TRBJ1-2, with 11 bases matching TRBD1. Germline V gene data show CDR1 as MNHEY and CDR2 as SVGAGI. J lost 8 bases, V lost 2 bases, and 4 bases had no gene match. CDR3 length: 14 residues. The CDR3 bases are TGTGCCAGCAGTTACGGGACAGGGGGTCAAGGCTACACCTTC. This gives the protein CASSYGTGGQGYTF.

This clone was seen only once. The gene calls are TRBV30 and TRBJ2-1; D ambiguous. Germline lookup yields CDR1 GTSNPN and CDR2 SVGIG (reference sequence). V was pared by 3 bases and J by 6 bases, with 12 bases between. This CDR3 spans 13 amino acids. CDR3 bases: TGTGCCTGGAGGAAGACCTTAGGCAATGAGCAGTTCTTC. Translation gives CAWRKTLGNEQFF.

V and J are TRBV6-1 and TRBJ2-7, with 9 bases fitting TRBD1. Germline V lookup: CDR1 MNHNS, CDR2 SASEGT. The CDR3 extends over 15 amino acids. V shed 4 bases and J 1 base; nucleotides not matched to a gene: 5. In DNA, the CDR3 is TGTGCCAGCAGTGTACAGGGGGCATGGTCCTACGAGCAGTACTTC. Protein sequence: CASSVQGAWSYEQYF.

This clone has just one count. The chain carries TRBV7-9 and TRBJ1-4; possibly TRBD1 for D (5 bases). The CDR3 is made up of 18 amino acids. CDR1 is SEHNR, CDR2 FQNEAQ, per germline (reference sequence). Trimming stripped 1 base from V and 0 bases from J, with 15 bases between. The CDR3 here is CASSLVMGRLATNEKLFF. The CDR3 nucleotides read TGTGCCAGCAGCTTAGTTATGGGACGGCTCGCAACTAATGAAAAACTGTTTTTT.

This clone was detected only once. V is TRBV14 and J is TRBJ2-7; D remains unclear. The length of the CDR3 is 13 residues. In germline, CDR1 is SGHDN, CDR2 FVKESK. V was cut by 4 bases and J by 8 bases, with 15 bases left in between. The CDR3 here is CASSLAASTKQYF. Written as DNA, the CDR3 is TGTGCCAGCAGCCTAGCCGCATCTACGAAGCAGTACTTC.

J is TRBJ2-7 and V is TRBV28; TRBD2 matches 9 bases. This CDR3 has 19 amino acids. Germline V lookup: CDR1 MDHEN, CDR2 SYDVKM. The junction had 15 bases not matched to a gene; V was cut back by 3 bases and J by 0 bases. This CDR3 is CASSFALKAAGGYSYEQYF. DNA for the CDR3: TGTGCCAGCAGTTTTGCCCTAAAGGCGGCGGGGGGGTACTCCTACGAGCAGTACTTC.

The CDR3 reads CAITPGSNEKLFF. The DNA of the CDR3 is TGTGCCATCACCCCAGGCTCTAATGAAAAACTGTTTTTT. The rearrangement links TRBV10-3 to TRBJ1-4; D remains ambiguous. The CDR3 has 13 residues. V lost 7 bases and J 3 bases, leaving 9 bases between the germline ends. Germline CDR1 reads ENHRY; CDR2 reads SYGVKD.

The chain carries TRBV10-3 and TRBJ2-2; possibly TRBD1 or TRBD2 for D (5 bases each). The CDR3 loop spans 14 amino acids. Per germline, CDR1 ENHRY and CDR2 SYGVKD. The V and J ends lost 6 bases and 1 base respectively, with 9 bases between them. This CDR3 reads CAIRGPLNTGELFF. CDR3 DNA sequence: TGTGCCATCAGGGGACCTCTGAACACCGGGGAGCTGTTTTTT.

V and J are TRBV10-3 and TRBJ2-2; D perhaps matches TRBD2 (6 bases). V lost 3 bases and J lost 7, with 15 bases in between. The CDR3 runs to 15 residues. The germline V gene has CDR1 ENHRY and CDR2 SYGVKD. The CDR3 reads CAISDSGSIDGELFF. CDR3 nucleotide sequence: TGTGCCATCAGTGATTCCGGGAGTATTGACGGGGAGCTGTTTTTT.

The chain employs TRBV2 and TRBJ1-4, with 9 bases identical to TRBD1. This CDR3 comprises 13 residues. The germline gives CDR1 SNHLY, CDR2 FYNNEI. V gave up 10 bases and J gave up 5 bases; unmatched junction bases: 5. The CDR3 coding sequence is TGTGCCACCTCGACAGGGGGAAATGAAAAACTGTTTTTT. Residues: CATSTGGNEKLFF.